Sequencing of this T cell receptor beta chain was carried out in a study of graft-versus-host responses after intestinal transplantation. The wider study: Each of the recipients got a multivisceral, liver-intestinal, or isolated intestinal transplant. Induction using anti-thymocyte globulin, followed by tacrolimus and steroids for roughly 3 years, was given to all recipients. Whole-study findings and limits: In recipient marrow, GvH clones were found, and some appeared first in ileum or blood. An association linked early post-transplant HvG declines with peak circulating GvH clone levels.

As regards this clone: Its target is not known.

Sequencing used immunoSEQ multiplex PCR; TCRdb keeps in-frame clones, though not all of them. This table has tens of thousands of clones, roughly 89% appearing once. The sequenced sample was PBMCs, obtained roughly 120 days after intestinal transplantation. The sequence derives from a human patient who received an intestinal transplant, so some T cells may come from the graft donor.

CDR3 in amino acids: CASSLAGVIGNTIYF. DNA of the CDR3: TGCGCCAGCAGCTTGGCGGGGGTCATTGGAAACACCATATATTTT. This chain connects TRBV5-1 to TRBJ1-3; perhaps TRBD1 as D (5 bases). Looked up from germline, CDR1 is SGHRS and CDR2 is YFSETQ. The CDR3 runs to 15 residues. Trimming removed 0 bases at V and 3 bases at J, with 10 bases between.